This T cell receptor beta chain derives from a study of blood T cells in healthy people across ages (dated by TCRdb to between 2015 and 2017). In the study overall: In model experiments, template switching captured roughly one uniquely barcoded TCR beta cDNA molecule for every two T cells. To track age-related changes in TCR beta repertoire diversity, the study relied on deep sequencing normalized with unique cDNA molecular identifiers. Four age groups were formed from the donors: young (average approximately 15 years), middle-aged (approximately 40), aged (roughly 56) and long-lived (around 80). To avoid experimental bias, donors of different ages were distributed randomly across sequencing lanes. Using the same blood draw, the study looked at two additional independent replicas of 1 million unique cDNA reads for two donors, one aged 18 to 29 and the other aged 80 or older. The research as a whole found: Estimates of total diversity based on one million sequenced T cells were regarded as lower bounds and as underestimates. The CMV infection status of donors was not known, potentially confounding age-related changes in expanded clonotypes. As age increased, observed TCR beta diversity per million T cells dropped in a roughly linear way, and a significant reduction was already evident by age 40. Conclusive comparison of naive and antigen-experienced compartments was prevented by the profiling of bulk unsorted PBMCs. The long-lived group showed more naive CD4+ T cells, fewer expanded clones and increased TCR diversity than the aged group, suggesting age selection. There was a strong correlation between observed TCR beta diversity and the percentage of naive T cells measured by flow cytometry.

The library came from 5' RACE. The sequencer listed for this sample is Illumina HiSeq 2500. A second PCR of about 6 to 11 cycles was run with a J-beta primer mix and a sample-barcoded 5' primer. Each TCR beta cDNA molecule received a unique molecular identifier from a template-switch 5' adaptor carrying 12 random nucleotides. Each sample yielded at least 3 million CDR3-containing paired-end reads. The Mint cDNA synthesis kit, primed by a TRBC-specific oligonucleotide, was used to synthesize first-strand cDNA from all RNA. Following uracil-DNA glycosylase treatment, a first 18-cycle PCR with universal primers M1SS and BC2_uni_R was performed on all cDNA. As for the original processing: For normalization, 1 million high-quality reads, each with a distinct molecular identifier, were randomly selected from each sample. Reads with shared molecular identifiers were discarded instead of being binned into consensus sequences. MiTCR, with a Q25 quality threshold and the strictest error-elimination algorithm, was used for CDR3 identification, clonotype clustering and error correction. A nonparametric unseen species model with Euler transformation was used to estimate a lower bound on total TCR beta diversity. TCRdb handled the public reads itself, with Q25 trimming in fastp and clone calling in MiXCR, and kept productive beta chains. Entries that share a CDR3 protein sequence are merged under the most common genes and DNA. TCRdb, not the authors, supplied the V and J calls. The sample yields just under 750,000 distinct CDR3 sequences; about a fifth were counted once. The top ten clonotypes cover roughly a fifth of the sample.

Donors were a few dozen systemically healthy Caucasian individuals from Russia aged roughly 6 to 100 years. Each donor gave ten milliliters of peripheral blood, collected into EDTA-treated Vacutainer tubes. PBMCs were isolated by Ficoll-Paque density-gradient centrifugation, with at least 6.5 million obtained per sample. Total RNA, at least 6 micrograms per sample, was extracted from PBMCs with Trizol reagent. For every donor, an aliquot of PBMCs went through flow cytometry to measure the percentages of naive CD45RAhigh/CD27high T cells. At least ten counts were recorded for this clonotype. This clone's antigen is unknown. The record has no base qualities; no much larger clone is one base away. Its CDR3 holds 14 amino acids, cysteine through phenylalanine. Of the read, only the CDR3 DNA is kept; its 42 bases are in frame from base 1. The trim is 7 bases for V and 7 bases for J, with a gap of 17 bases between the germline ends.

The chain links TRBV12-3 or TRBV12-4 with TRBJ1-5; TRBD1 is a possible D gene, resting on 6 matching bases. The TCR was taken from a man between 65 and 85 years old in good health. The specimen was blood. This receptor carries the CDR3 CASMSMGARQPQHF. The sequence in DNA is TGTGCCAGCATGTCCATGGGGGCACGGCAGCCCCAGCATTTT.